The rows below give T cell receptor beta chains drawn from one sample of a study of OX40 agonist ivuxolimab in advanced cancers. Profiled with immunoSEQ multiplex PCR; TCRdb holds only in-frame clones, not every one. The data show tens of thousands of clones, 89% seen once. The sequencing here drew on CD4+ or CD8+ T cells sorted from blood, taken in a trial of the OX40 agonist ivuxolimab. These receptors originate from an adult with an advanced solid tumor such as melanoma, head and neck, liver or kidney cancer. Both conserved end residues are part of each CDR3. D genes are given only for firm matches. Rows give clone size only sometimes, using once, few, many, or a class for an expanded clone.

>TRBJ1-1|TRBV5-1|NA|TRBD1|14
TGCGCCAGCGCCCCCGGGACAGGGAACACTGAAGCTTTCTTT
CASAPGTGNTEAFF
>TRBJ2-7|TRBV6-1|once|TRBD1|15
TGTGCCAGCAGTGTACCCGTAGGGGGCGCCGGGGAGCAGTACTTC
CASSVPVGGAGEQYF
>TRBJ2-7|TRBV19|NA|TRBD2|16
TGTGCCAGTAGTATTACGACTAGCGGCGGATCCTACGAGCAGTACTTC
CASSITTSGGSYEQYF
>TRBJ1-1|TRBV7-2|NA|NA|13
TGTGCCAGCAGCCGCAGGGGTGAAGTTGAAGCTTTCTTT
CASSRRGEVEAFF
>TRBJ2-7|TRBV7-9|NA|NA|15
TGTGCCAGCAGCTTAGGGTCAGGGGCCCACTACGAGCAGTACTTC
CASSLGSGAHYEQYF
>TRBJ2-2|TRBV5-8|once|NA|16
TGTGCCAGCAGCTTTCACCAGGGGACCCTCACCGGGGAGCTGTTTTTT
CASSFHQGTLTGELFF
>TRBJ1-2|TRBV5-1|NA|TRBD1|15
TGCGCCAGCAGCTCCCAGACAGGGGGCCGCTATGGCTACACCTTC
CASSSQTGGRYGYTF
>TRBJ2-7|TRBV7-9|once|NA|14
TGTGCCAGCAGCCCAGAGCAGATTACGAACGAGCAGTACTTC
CASSPEQITNEQYF
>TRBJ1-2|TRBV9|NA|NA|17
TGTGCCAGCAGCGTCGGCGGAGATCTCTCTGCTAAGGGGGGCTACACCTTC
CASSVGGDLSAKGGYTF
>TRBJ2-4|TRBV5-8|NA|NA|16
TGTGCCAGCAGCTTCGGGGCATCTCTAGCCAAAAACATTCAGTACTTC
CASSFGASLAKNIQYF
>TRBJ1-1|TRBV7-3|NA|NA|14
TGTGCCAGCAGCCCCCAGGGGCTGGGCACTGAAGCTTTCTTT
CASSPQGLGTEAFF
>TRBJ1-2|TRBV27|NA|NA|13
TGTGCCAGCAGCTCCCCCTCGGGGATAGGCTACACCTTC
CASSSPSGIGYTF
>TRBJ2-1|TRBV28|NA|NA|14
TGTGCCGTGGAGGGGACAGCTTTTCGCAATGAGCAGTTCTTC
CAVEGTAFRNEQFF
>TRBJ2-3|TRBV10-3|NA|TRBD2|19
TGTGCCATCAGTGACACTAGCGGGGGATCCCTAGAGGGGACAGATACGCAGTATTTT
CAISDTSGGSLEGTDTQYF
>TRBJ2-3|TRBV29-1|NA|NA|15
TGCAGCGTTAAAAGTACCTTGGGGGGCACAGATACGCAGTATTTT
CSVKSTLGGTDTQYF
>TRBJ1-3|TRBV30|NA|NA|14
TGTGCCTGGAGCGATCCGCCCCAACGGTACACCATATATTTT
CAWSDPPQRYTIYF
>TRBJ2-3|TRBV7-8|NA|TRBD2|16
TGTGCCAGCAGCTTAGGAGCGGGGGGTTTCACAGATACGCAGTATTTT
CASSLGAGGFTDTQYF
>TRBJ2-5|TRBV18|NA|NA|15
TGTGCCAGCTCACGGAACAAAGACAGGTGGGAGACCCAGTACTTC
CASSRNKDRWETQYF
>TRBJ1-5|TRBV7-9|NA|TRBD1|16
TGTGCCAGCAGCTCCGGGACAGGGGTCGGCAATCAGCCCCAGCATTTT
CASSSGTGVGNQPQHF
>TRBJ2-2|TRBV9|once|NA|15
TGTGCCAGCAGCGTAGGCGGGATGAACACCGGGGAGCTGTTTTTT
CASSVGGMNTGELFF
>TRBJ2-1|TRBV5-4|NA|TRBD2|14
TGTGCCAGCAGCTCGGGACTAGCGGGGGTTGAGCAGTTCTTC
CASSSGLAGVEQFF
>TRBJ1-1|TRBV7-2|NA|TRBD1|14
TGTGCCAGCAGCCAGGACAGGGTGAGGACTGAAGCTTTCTTT
CASSQDRVRTEAFF
>TRBJ2-5|TRBV5-4|NA|NA|12
TGTGCCAGCAGCTTGCGACCAGAGACCCAGTACTTC
CASSLRPETQYF
>TRBJ2-3|TRBV30|NA|NA|13
TGTGCCTGGAAGCCAGAGGGCACAGATACGCAGTATTTT
CAWKPEGTDTQYF